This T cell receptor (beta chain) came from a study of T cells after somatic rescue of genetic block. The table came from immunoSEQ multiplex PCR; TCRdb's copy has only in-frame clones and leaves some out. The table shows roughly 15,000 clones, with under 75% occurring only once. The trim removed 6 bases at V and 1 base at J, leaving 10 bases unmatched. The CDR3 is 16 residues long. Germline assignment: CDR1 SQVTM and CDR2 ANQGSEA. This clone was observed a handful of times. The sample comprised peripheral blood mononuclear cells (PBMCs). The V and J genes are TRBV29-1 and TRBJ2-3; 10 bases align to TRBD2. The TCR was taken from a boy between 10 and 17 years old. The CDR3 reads CSVGGAGGVGTDTQYF. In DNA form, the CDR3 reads TGCAGCGTGGGAGGAGCGGGGGGGGTTGGCACAGATACGCAGTATTTT.